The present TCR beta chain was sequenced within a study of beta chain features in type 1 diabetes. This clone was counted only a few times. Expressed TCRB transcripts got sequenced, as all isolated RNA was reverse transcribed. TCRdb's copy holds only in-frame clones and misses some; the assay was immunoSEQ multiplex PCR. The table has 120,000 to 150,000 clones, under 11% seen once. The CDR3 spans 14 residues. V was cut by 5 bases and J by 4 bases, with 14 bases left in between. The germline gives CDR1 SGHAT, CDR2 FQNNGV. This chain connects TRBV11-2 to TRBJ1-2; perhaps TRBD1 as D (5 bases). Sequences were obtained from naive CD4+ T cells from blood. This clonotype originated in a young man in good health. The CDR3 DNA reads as TGTGCCAGCAGCCTCCGGCAGGGCACCTATGGCTACACCTTC. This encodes CASSLRQGTYGYTF.